This T cell receptor (beta chain) was recorded in a study of CD8+CD57+ T cells in acquired aplastic anemia. Patients sequenced had flow cytometry evidence of CD8+CD57+ cell expansion. Both TCR beta VDJ combination and CDR3 sequence profiling were carried out. Genomic DNA was the template for this profiling. TCRdb ran MiXCR on the reads and lists one entry per CDR3 protein. Among fewer than 250,000 distinct CDR3 sequences, around half were seen once, and the ten largest hold 7.8%. V trimming: 0 bases; J trimming: 5 bases; junction bases outside the gene matches: 3. Looked up from germline, CDR1 is SGDLS and CDR2 is YYNGEE. The CDR3 is 14 residues long.

The clonotype comes from a human donor with aplastic anemia. The chain couples TRBV9 to TRBJ2-5; 8 nucleotides agree with TRBD1. What was sequenced was sorted CD4+, CD8+, or CD8+CD57+ T cells (not recorded which) from PBMCs. CDR3: CASSVGQGKETQYF. The CDR3 DNA follows: TGTGCCAGCAGCGTAGGACAGGGGAAGGAGACCCAGTACTTC. Drawing the rest from reference TRBV9 and TRBJ2-5, the complete variable domain is DSGVTQTPKHLITATGQRVTLRCSPRSGDLSVYWYQQSLDQGLQFLIQYYNGEERAKGNILERFSAQQFPDLHSELNLSSLELGDSALYFCASSVGQGKETQYFGPGTRLLVL.